This TCR beta chain was profiled in a study of identical twins (TCRdb year 2016). Some background on the complete study: The study deep-sequenced TCR alpha and beta repertoires from monozygotic twins, unrelated adults of various ages and cord blood to test whether fetal clonotypes persist. To rule out contamination, replicate twin experiments were performed at different times with different library preparation protocols. Study-wide conclusions, independent of this receptor: Because the same donors could not be followed over many years, the conclusions relied on cross-sectional statistical analysis. Out-of-frame TCR alpha sequences shared between twins showed an excess of low generation-probability sequences compared with coincidental sharing between unrelated individuals. In beta out-of-frame sequences, excess twin sharing was weaker, because having fewer shared sequences lowered the signal-to-noise ratio. Recombination models systematically underestimated out-of-frame TCR alpha sharing in monozygotic twins but agreed with sharing between unrelated individuals. Invariant T cells such as MAIT and iNKT could partly confound zero-insertion analyses, though diverse VJ usage argued against this for most clonotypes. Abundant cord blood beta clonotypes had fewer insertions, young adult naive repertoires showed a similar but weaker trend, and memory repertoires showed no such trend.

Relative to germline, V is missing 0 bases and J is missing 3 bases, with 6 bases of the junction outside any gene match. The CDR3 holds 15 amino acids from the cysteine to the phenylalanine. Only the CDR3 part of the read is kept: 45 bases, read in frame from the first base. The germline V gene specifies SQVTM as CDR1 and ANQGSEA as CDR2. All donors were healthy Caucasians. The twin cohort comprised three pairs of female monozygotic twins, all aged about 18 to 30 years. RNA for TCR libraries was isolated from peripheral blood mononuclear cells. Libraries were made using 5' RACE. Sequencing took place on an Illumina HiSeq 2000. A universal primer binding site was introduced by template switching, and a unique molecular identifier was present in the final cDNA, enabling accurate counting of TCR cDNA molecules. Specific primers in the conserved constant-segment region were used to synthesize first-strand cDNA for TCR alpha and beta chains. Each cDNA library was double barcoded, with a SMART-Mk sample barcode plus Illumina barcodes, to control for contamination. TruSeq adapter sequences and Illumina sample barcodes were added in two successive PCR steps. The TCR alpha and beta cDNA libraries were sequenced on the Illumina HiSeq platform using custom primers. From the authors' description of their analysis: MiGEC processed the raw reads to extract unique molecular identifiers, while MiXCR was used to determine the CDR3 positions. Recombination models were inferred per individual with the repgenHMM and IGoR tools using an EM algorithm. The analysis of shared clonotypes was done with the tcR package in R, with sharing normalized by the product of cloneset sizes. To study raw recombination without the effects of thymic and clonal selection, out-of-frame nonproductive sequences were analyzed. TCRdb reprocessed the public reads (quality trimming at Q25 with fastp, clone calling with MiXCR) and kept in-frame beta chains. Rows with one shared CDR3 protein collapse into an entry with the most common genes and DNA. What appears here as the V and J calls and clone size reflects TCRdb's work, not the paper's. This sample is represented by about 570,000 distinct CDR3 sequences; more than 9% of them were singletons. The ten largest clonotypes hold around 3.2% of the sample.

In its sample, this clonotype was seen many times. Its antigen remains undetermined. There are no base qualities to consult, and no much larger clone falls within one base. This same sample was also taken into another study, of yellow fever vaccine responses in identical twins. As that second study puts it: According to the authors, the vaccine-induced T cell response in identical twins seemed to be partly convergent and partly specific to each individual. In the study, vaccine-responding T cell clones were precisely tracked in identical twins.

Sequencing was performed on PBMCs. The chain couples TRBV29-1 to TRBJ2-7; 9 central bases correspond to TRBD1. This receptor was identified in a woman aged 18-35 years in good health. The CDR3 amino acid sequence is: CSVEDWVTGGYEQYF. The DNA sequence is as follows: TGCAGCGTTGAAGACTGGGTGACAGGGGGCTACGAGCAGTACTTC.